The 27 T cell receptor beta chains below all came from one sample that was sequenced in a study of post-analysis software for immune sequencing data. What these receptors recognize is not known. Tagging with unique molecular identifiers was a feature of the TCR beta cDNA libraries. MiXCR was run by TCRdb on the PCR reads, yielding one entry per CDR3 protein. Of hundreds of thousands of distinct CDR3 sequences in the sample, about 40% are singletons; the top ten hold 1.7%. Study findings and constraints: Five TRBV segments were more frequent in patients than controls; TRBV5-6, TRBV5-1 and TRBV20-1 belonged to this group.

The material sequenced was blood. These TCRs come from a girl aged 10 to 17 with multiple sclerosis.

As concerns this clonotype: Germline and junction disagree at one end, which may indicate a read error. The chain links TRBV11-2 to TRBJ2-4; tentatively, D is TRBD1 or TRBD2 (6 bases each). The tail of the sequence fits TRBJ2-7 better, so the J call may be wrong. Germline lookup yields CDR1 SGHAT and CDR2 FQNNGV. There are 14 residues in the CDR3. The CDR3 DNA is TGTACCAGCAGCTTCGGGGGCCCCCTTGGCGAGCAGTACTTC. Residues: CTSSFGGPLGEQYF.

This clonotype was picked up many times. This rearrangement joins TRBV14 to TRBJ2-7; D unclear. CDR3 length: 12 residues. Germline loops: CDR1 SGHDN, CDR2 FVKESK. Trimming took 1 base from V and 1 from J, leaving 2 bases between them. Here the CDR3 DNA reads TGTGCCAGCAGCCAAGCATCCTACGAGCAGTACTTC. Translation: CASSQASYEQYF.

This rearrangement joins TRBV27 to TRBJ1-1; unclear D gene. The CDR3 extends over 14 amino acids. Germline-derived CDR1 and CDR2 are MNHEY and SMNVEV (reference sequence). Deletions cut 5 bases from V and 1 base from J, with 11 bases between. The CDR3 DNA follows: TGTGCCAGCAGTATAGGACGGAAGAACACTGAAGCTTTCTTT. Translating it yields CASSIGRKNTEAFF.

CDR3 in DNA: TGTGCCAGCAGCCCTCGTGTGGTAGGCGTCGGCGGGGAGCTGTTTTTT. Translated, it gives CASSPRVVGVGGELFF. The chain has TRBV7-2 and TRBJ2-2; D is undetermined. The CDR3 is 16 amino acids. Germline V lookup: CDR1 SGHTA, CDR2 FQGNSA. Trimming left V 5 bases short and J 7 bases short, with 20 bases between.

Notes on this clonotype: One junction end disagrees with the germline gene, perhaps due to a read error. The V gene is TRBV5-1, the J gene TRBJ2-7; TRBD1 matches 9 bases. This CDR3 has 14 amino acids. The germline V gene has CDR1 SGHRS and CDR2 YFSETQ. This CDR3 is CASSLGDRAHERYF. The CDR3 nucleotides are TGCGCCAGCAGCTTAGGGGACAGGGCCCACGAGCGGTACTTC. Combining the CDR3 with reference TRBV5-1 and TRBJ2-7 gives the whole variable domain KAGVTQTPRYLIKTRGQQVTLSCSPISGHRSVSWYQQTPGQGLQFLFEYFSETQRNKGNFPGRFSGRQFSNSRSEMNVSTLELGDSALYLCASSLGDRAHERYFGPGTRLTVT.

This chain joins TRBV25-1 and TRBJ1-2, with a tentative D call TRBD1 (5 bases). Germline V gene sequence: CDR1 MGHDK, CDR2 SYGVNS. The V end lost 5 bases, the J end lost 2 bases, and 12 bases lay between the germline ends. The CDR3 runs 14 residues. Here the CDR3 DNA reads TGTGCCAGCAGTAGCAGGGTGGCCAACTATGGCTACACCTTC. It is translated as CASSSRVANYGYTF.

The DNA for the CDR3 is TGTGCCAGCAGTTGGGCGGGCCCTCAGCCCCAGCATTTT. Encoded protein: CASSWAGPQPQHF. This chain links TRBV12-3 or TRBV12-4 with TRBJ1-5, with D unclear. V was shortened by 4 bases and J by 6 bases, with 10 bases between the two germline ends. The CDR3 covers 13 residues.

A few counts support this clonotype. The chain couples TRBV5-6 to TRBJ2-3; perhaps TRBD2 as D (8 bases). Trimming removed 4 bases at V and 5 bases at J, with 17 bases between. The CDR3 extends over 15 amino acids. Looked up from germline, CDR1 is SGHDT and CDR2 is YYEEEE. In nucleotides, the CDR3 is TGTGCCAGCAGCCCCCGGGAGGGGGCCAAAGATACGCAGTATTTT. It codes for CASSPREGAKDTQYF.

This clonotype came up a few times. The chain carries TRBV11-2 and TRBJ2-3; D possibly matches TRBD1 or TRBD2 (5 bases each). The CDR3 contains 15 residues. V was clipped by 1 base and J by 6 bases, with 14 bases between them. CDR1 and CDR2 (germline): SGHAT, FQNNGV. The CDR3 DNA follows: TGTGCCAGCAGCTTAGTTGGGACCCAAAGGGATACGCAGTATTTT. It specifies CASSLVGTQRDTQYF.

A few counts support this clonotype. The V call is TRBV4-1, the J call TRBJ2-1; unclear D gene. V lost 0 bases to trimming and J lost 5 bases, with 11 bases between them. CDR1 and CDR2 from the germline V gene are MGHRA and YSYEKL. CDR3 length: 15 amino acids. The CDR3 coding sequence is TGCGCCAGCAGCCAAGATAGGGTAGGGAACAATGAGCAGTTCTTC. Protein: CASSQDRVGNNEQFF.

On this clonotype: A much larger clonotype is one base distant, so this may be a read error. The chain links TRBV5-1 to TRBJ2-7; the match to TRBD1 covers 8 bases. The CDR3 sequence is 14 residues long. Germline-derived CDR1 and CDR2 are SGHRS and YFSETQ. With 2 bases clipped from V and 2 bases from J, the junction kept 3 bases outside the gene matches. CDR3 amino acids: CASSFEGQAYEQYF. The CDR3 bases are TGCGCCAGCAGCTTTGAGGGACAGGCCTACGAGCAGTACTTC.

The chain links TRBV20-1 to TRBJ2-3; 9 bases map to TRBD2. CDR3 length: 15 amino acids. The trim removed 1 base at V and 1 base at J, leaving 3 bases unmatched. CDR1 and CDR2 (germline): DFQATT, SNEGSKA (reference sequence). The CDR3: CSARGTSDRTDTQYF. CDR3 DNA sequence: TGCAGTGCTAGAGGGACTAGCGACCGCACAGATACGCAGTATTTT.

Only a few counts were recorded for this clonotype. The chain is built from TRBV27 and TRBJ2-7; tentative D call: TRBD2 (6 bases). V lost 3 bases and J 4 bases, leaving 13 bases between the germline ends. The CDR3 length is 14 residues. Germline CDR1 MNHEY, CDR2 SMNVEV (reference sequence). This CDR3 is CASSFGTVGYEQYF. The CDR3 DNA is TGTGCCAGCAGTTTCGGGACTGTTGGGTACGAGCAGTACTTC.

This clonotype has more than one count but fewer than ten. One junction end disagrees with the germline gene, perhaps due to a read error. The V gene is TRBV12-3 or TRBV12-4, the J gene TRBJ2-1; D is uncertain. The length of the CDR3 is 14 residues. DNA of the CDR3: TGTGCCAGCAGCTTAGACGTTGCTTTGGATGAGCAGTTCTTC. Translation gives CASSLDVALDEQFF.

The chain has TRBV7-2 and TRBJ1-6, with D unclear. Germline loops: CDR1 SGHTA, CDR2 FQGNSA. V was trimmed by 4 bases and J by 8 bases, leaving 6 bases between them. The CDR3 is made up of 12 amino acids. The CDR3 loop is CASSSLDSPLHF. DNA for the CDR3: TGTGCCAGCAGCTCGCTCGATTCACCCCTCCACTTT. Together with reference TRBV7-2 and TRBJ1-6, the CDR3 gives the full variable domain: GAGVSQSPSNKVTEKGKDVELRCDPISGHTALYWYRQSLGQGLEFLIYFQGNSAPDKSGLPSDRFSAERTGGSVSTLTIQRTQQEDSAVYLCASSSLDSPLHFGNGTRLTVT.

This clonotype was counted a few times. In DNA form, the CDR3 reads TGTGCCAGCAGCCTGGAACTGGACAGGGCTAATTCACCCCTCCACTTT. Amino acids: CASSLELDRANSPLHF. The genes are TRBV6-5 and TRBJ1-6; 8 bases align to TRBD1. CDR1 MNHEY and CDR2 SVGAGI come from the germline V gene. After removal of 6 bases from V and 6 bases from J, the junction contained 10 bases not matched to a gene. The CDR3 totals 16 residues.

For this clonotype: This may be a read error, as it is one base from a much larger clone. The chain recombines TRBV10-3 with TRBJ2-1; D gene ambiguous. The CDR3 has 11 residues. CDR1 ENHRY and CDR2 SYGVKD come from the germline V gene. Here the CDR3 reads CAISGNNGQFF. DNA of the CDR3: TGTGCCATCAGTGGAAACAATGGGCAGTTCTTC.

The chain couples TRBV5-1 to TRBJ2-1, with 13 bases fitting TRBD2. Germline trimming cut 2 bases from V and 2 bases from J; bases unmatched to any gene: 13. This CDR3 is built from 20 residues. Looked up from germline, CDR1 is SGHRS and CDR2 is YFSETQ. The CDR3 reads CASSFGPDTSGGDTYNEQFF. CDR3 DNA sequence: TGCGCCAGCAGCTTTGGGCCCGATACTAGCGGGGGGGATACCTACAATGAGCAGTTCTTC.

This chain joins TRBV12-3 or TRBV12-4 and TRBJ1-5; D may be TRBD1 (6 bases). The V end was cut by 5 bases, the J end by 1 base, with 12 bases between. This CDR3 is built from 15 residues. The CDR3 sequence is CASSPQGKSNQPQHF. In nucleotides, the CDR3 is TGTGCCAGCAGTCCGCAGGGGAAAAGCAATCAGCCCCAGCATTTT.

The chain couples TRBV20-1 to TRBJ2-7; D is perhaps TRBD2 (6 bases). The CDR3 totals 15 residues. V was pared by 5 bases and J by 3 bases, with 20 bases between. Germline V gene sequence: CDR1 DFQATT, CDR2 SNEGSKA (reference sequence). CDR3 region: CSAGRDGTSLYEQYF. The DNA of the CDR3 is TGCAGTGCTGGTAGAGATGGGACTTCCCTCTACGAGCAGTACTTC.

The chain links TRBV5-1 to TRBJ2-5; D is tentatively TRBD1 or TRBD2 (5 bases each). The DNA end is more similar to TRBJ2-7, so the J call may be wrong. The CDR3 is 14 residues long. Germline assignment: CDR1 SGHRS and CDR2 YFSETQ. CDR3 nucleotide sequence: TGCGCCAGCAGCTTGGGGGACGGAACCTACGAGCAGTACTTC. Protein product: CASSLGDGTYEQYF.

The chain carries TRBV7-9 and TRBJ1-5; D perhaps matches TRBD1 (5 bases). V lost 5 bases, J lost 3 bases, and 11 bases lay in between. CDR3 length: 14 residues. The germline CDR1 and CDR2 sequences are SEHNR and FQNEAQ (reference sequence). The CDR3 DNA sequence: TGTGCCAGCAGCCGGGACGGGTACAATCAGCCCCAGCATTTT. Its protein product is CASSRDGYNQPQHF.

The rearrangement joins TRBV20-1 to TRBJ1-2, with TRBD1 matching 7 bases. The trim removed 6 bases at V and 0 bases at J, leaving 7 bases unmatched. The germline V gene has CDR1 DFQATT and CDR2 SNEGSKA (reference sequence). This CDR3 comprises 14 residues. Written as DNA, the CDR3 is TGCAGTGCCGCGGGACAGCATACTAACTATGGCTACACCTTC. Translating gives CSAAGQHTNYGYTF.

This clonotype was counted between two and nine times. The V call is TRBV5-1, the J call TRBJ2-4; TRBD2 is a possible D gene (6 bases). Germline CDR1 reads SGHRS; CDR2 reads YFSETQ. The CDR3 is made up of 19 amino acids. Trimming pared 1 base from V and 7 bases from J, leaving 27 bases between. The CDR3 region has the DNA TGCGCCAGCAGCTTGTTGGCCCAGGGCGGCCGGGGGAGAACGAACATTCAGTACTTC. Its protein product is CASSLLAQGGRGRTNIQYF.

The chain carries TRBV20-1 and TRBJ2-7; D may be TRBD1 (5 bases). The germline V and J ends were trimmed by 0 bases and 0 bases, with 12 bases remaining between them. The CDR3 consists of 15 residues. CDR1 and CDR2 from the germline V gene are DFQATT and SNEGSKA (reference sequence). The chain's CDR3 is CSARDQGVFSYEQYF. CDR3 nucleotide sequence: TGCAGTGCTAGAGATCAGGGCGTTTTCTCCTACGAGCAGTACTTC.

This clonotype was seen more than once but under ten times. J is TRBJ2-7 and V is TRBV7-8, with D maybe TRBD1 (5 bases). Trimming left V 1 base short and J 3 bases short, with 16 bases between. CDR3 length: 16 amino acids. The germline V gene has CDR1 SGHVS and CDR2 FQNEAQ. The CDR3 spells CASSLVSNPDNYEQYF. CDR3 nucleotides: TGTGCCAGCAGCTTAGTTTCGAATCCGGACAACTACGAGCAGTACTTC.

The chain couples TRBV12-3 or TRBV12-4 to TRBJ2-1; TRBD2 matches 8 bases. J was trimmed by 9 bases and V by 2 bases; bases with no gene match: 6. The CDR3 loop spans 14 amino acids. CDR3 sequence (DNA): TGTGCCAGCAGTTTATTGGCGGGAGGCGCTGAGCAGTTCTTC. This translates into CASSLLAGGAEQFF.